This T cell receptor (beta chain) came from a study of blood T cell repertoires in COVID-19. Overall study: PBMCs, B-cell-depleted T cells, or T cells were the source of the cDNA or gDNA that made up the material.

As processed by the authors: Estimates of nucleated cell counts were drawn from the amplification of reference gene primers. Profiled with immunoSEQ multiplex PCR; TCRdb holds only in-frame clones, not every one. D and trimming come from the DNA, and the V and J calls and clone size come from that table. The data show over 300,000 clones, over 70% seen once. The specimen sequenced was peripheral blood. The TCR sequence derives from a woman in her forties or fifties with acute or convalescent COVID-19.

As DNA, the CDR3 is TGTGCCAGTAGTATGGGGCTCAATGAGCAGTTCTTC. Encoded protein: CASSMGLNEQFF. J is TRBJ2-1 and V is TRBV19; tentatively, D is TRBD1 (5 bases). The germline CDR1 and CDR2 sequences are LNHDA and SQIVND (reference sequence). The CDR3 consists of 12 residues. Trimming removed 3 bases from V and 6 bases from J, with 6 bases in between.